This TCR beta chain derives from a study of OX40 agonist ivuxolimab in advanced cancers. In the study overall: Of the participants, 40% had some prior anti-PD-1, anti-PD-L1 or anti-CTLA-4 therapy, which was allowed.

As for this clone: Its antigen is unidentified.

The germline CDR1 and CDR2 sequences are WSHSY and SAAADI. V lost 4 bases and J lost 6, with 18 bases in between. The CDR3 loop spans 15 amino acids. Findings of the study overall: Partial responders receiving 0.1-3.0 mg/kg showed among the lowest clonal expansion.

TCRdb's copy holds only in-frame clones and misses some; the assay was immunoSEQ multiplex PCR. The table has about 48,000 clones, over 90% seen once; the top ten hold 6.5% to 7.5%. The sequence was obtained from an adult with an advanced solid tumor such as melanoma, head and neck, liver or kidney cancer. The material was CD4+ or CD8+ T cells sorted from blood, obtained in a trial of the OX40 agonist ivuxolimab. The J gene is TRBJ1-2, the V gene TRBV10-2; a weak D match, TRBD1 (6 bases). The CDR3 DNA sequence: TGCGCCAGCAGTGTCCCAGGGGACGGGTCGGATGGCTACACCTTC. This translates into CASSVPGDGSDGYTF.